Listed below are T cell receptor beta chains from one sample, sequenced in a study of T cell changes during pregnancy in multiple sclerosis. Measured with immunoSEQ multiplex PCR; TCRdb has only the in-frame clones, and not every one. The sample holds about 38,000 clones, around 90% seen once. The sequencing used CD4+ T cells from peripheral blood mononuclear cells, collected before pregnancy. All receptors come from a female donor with multiple sclerosis, enrolled in a pregnancy study. Each CDR3 is given with its conserved first and last residue. Fields, in order: D gene, J gene, V gene, clone size, CDR3 protein, CDR3 DNA. The D gene is left open where the match is weak. Some rows mark clone size as missing; the rest say once, few, many or name a class of expanded clone.

d_gene: TRBD2
j_gene: TRBJ2-7
v_gene: TRBV27
abundance: NA
CDR3aa: CASSRFLAAITYEQYF
CDR3nt: TGTGCCAGCAGTCGATTTCTAGCGGCGATCACCTACGAGCAGTACTTC

d_gene: TRBD1
j_gene: TRBJ1-2
v_gene: TRBV15
abundance: NA
CDR3aa: CATSRGGTADNYGYTF
CDR3nt: TGTGCCACCAGCAGAGGGGGGACAGCAGACAACTATGGCTACACCTTC

d_gene: TRBD1
j_gene: TRBJ1-6
v_gene: TRBV7-8
abundance: once
CDR3aa: CASSSDQGARNSPLHF
CDR3nt: TGTGCCAGCAGCTCAGACCAGGGGGCGAGGAATTCACCCCTCCACTTT

d_gene: TRBD2
j_gene: TRBJ2-3
v_gene: TRBV30
abundance: once
CDR3aa: CAWSVRRGGRPDTQYF
CDR3nt: TGTGCCTGGAGTGTAAGGCGGGGGGGCCGGCCAGATACGCAGTATTTT

d_gene: NA
j_gene: TRBJ2-5
v_gene: TRBV14
abundance: NA
CDR3aa: CASSPGGRGQETQYF
CDR3nt: TGTGCCAGCAGCCCGGGTGGGCGCGGGCAAGAGACCCAGTACTTC

d_gene: NA
j_gene: TRBJ2-7
v_gene: TRBV10-3
abundance: NA
CDR3aa: CAISDTPTTEQYF
CDR3nt: TGTGCCATCAGTGACACCCCAACTACCGAGCAGTACTTC

d_gene: NA
j_gene: TRBJ2-1
v_gene: TRBV2
abundance: NA
CDR3aa: CASSSFYNEQFF
CDR3nt: TGTGCCAGCAGTTCCTTCTACAATGAGCAGTTCTTC

d_gene: NA
j_gene: TRBJ1-3
v_gene: TRBV9
abundance: NA
CDR3aa: CASSAPQGGNTIYF
CDR3nt: TGTGCCAGCAGCGCCCCACAGGGAGGAAACACCATATATTTT

d_gene: TRBD1
j_gene: TRBJ2-7
v_gene: TRBV30
abundance: NA
CDR3aa: CAWSAQQGAEQYF
CDR3nt: TGTGCCTGGAGTGCCCAACAGGGGGCCGAGCAGTACTTC

d_gene: TRBD2
j_gene: TRBJ2-2
v_gene: TRBV18
abundance: NA
CDR3aa: CASSPYGLAGYTGELFF
CDR3nt: TGTGCCAGCTCACCGTACGGACTAGCGGGGTACACCGGGGAGCTGTTTTTT

d_gene: TRBD2
j_gene: TRBJ2-5
v_gene: TRBV5-1
abundance: NA
CDR3aa: CASSFGLAGRETQYF
CDR3nt: TGCGCCAGCAGCTTCGGACTAGCGGGGCGAGAGACCCAGTACTTC

d_gene: NA
j_gene: TRBJ1-2
v_gene: TRBV13
abundance: NA
CDR3aa: CASSLGQRGYTF
CDR3nt: TGTGCCAGCAGCTTAGGACAGCGGGGCTACACCTTC

d_gene: TRBD2
j_gene: TRBJ2-5
v_gene: TRBV5-1
abundance: NA
CDR3aa: CASRPSGGHQETQYF
CDR3nt: TGCGCCAGCAGGCCCAGCGGGGGGCACCAAGAGACCCAGTACTTC

d_gene: NA
j_gene: TRBJ1-1
v_gene: TRBV7-3
abundance: NA
CDR3aa: CASSLTGGNTEAFF
CDR3nt: TGTGCCAGCAGCTTAACGGGAGGGAACACTGAAGCTTTCTTT

d_gene: TRBD1
j_gene: TRBJ1-6
v_gene: TRBV4-1
abundance: NA
CDR3aa: CASSSGQGVNSPLHF
CDR3nt: TGCGCCAGCAGCTCAGGACAGGGGGTTAATTCACCCCTCCACTTT

d_gene: NA
j_gene: TRBJ2-5
v_gene: TRBV27
abundance: NA
CDR3aa: CASSLVDTRYQETQYF
CDR3nt: TGTGCCAGCAGTTTAGTCGACACCCGGTACCAAGAGACCCAGTACTTC

d_gene: TRBD1
j_gene: TRBJ1-1
v_gene: TRBV5-5
abundance: NA
CDR3aa: CASSPEVTGSIGTEAFF
CDR3nt: TGTGCCAGCAGCCCGGAGGTGACAGGGAGTATAGGCACTGAAGCTTTCTTT

d_gene: NA
j_gene: TRBJ1-2
v_gene: TRBV10-3
abundance: NA
CDR3aa: CAISGGHGVMEGYTF
CDR3nt: TGTGCCATCAGTGGTGGACACGGAGTGATGGAAGGCTACACCTTC

d_gene: TRBD1
j_gene: TRBJ2-7
v_gene: TRBV10-3
abundance: NA
CDR3aa: CAISSGTGGTYEQYF
CDR3nt: TGTGCCATCAGTTCGGGGACAGGGGGAACCTACGAGCAGTACTTC

d_gene: TRBD1
j_gene: TRBJ1-1
v_gene: TRBV27
abundance: NA
CDR3aa: CASRVNPQGAEAFF
CDR3nt: TGTGCCAGCAGGGTTAATCCACAGGGGGCTGAAGCTTTCTTT

d_gene: NA
j_gene: TRBJ2-1
v_gene: TRBV6-5
abundance: NA
CDR3aa: CASSYRRTSYNEQFF
CDR3nt: TGTGCCAGCAGTTACAGGCGGACTTCCTACAATGAGCAGTTCTTC

d_gene: NA
j_gene: TRBJ2-5
v_gene: TRBV30
abundance: NA
CDR3aa: CAWSQGGTQYF
CDR3nt: TGTGCCTGGAGTCAGGGCGGGACCCAGTACTTC

d_gene: TRBD1
j_gene: TRBJ1-4
v_gene: TRBV28
abundance: NA
CDR3aa: CASSATGGYSEKLFF
CDR3nt: TGTGCCAGCAGCGCTACAGGGGGCTATAGTGAAAAACTGTTTTTT

d_gene: TRBD1
j_gene: TRBJ2-3
v_gene: TRBV7-2
abundance: NA
CDR3aa: CASSASGQGTDTQYF
CDR3nt: TGTGCCAGCAGCGCTTCGGGACAGGGGACAGATACGCAGTATTTT

d_gene: NA
j_gene: TRBJ1-1
v_gene: TRBV9
abundance: NA
CDR3aa: CASSVGRSWGGAGTEAFF
CDR3nt: TGTGCCAGCAGCGTAGGTAGATCGTGGGGGGGCGCTGGCACTGAAGCTTTCTTT

d_gene: NA
j_gene: TRBJ1-1
v_gene: TRBV4-1
abundance: once
CDR3aa: CASSQDWNTEAFF
CDR3nt: TGCGCCAGCAGCCAAGACTGGAACACTGAAGCTTTCTTT

d_gene: TRBD1
j_gene: TRBJ2-2
v_gene: TRBV19
abundance: NA
CDR3aa: CASSGWFGTAPSNTGELFF
CDR3nt: TGTGCCAGTAGTGGGTGGTTCGGGACAGCTCCCTCGAACACCGGGGAGCTGTTTTTT

d_gene: NA
j_gene: TRBJ2-7
v_gene: TRBV5-1
abundance: NA
CDR3aa: CASSFGRNYEQYF
CDR3nt: TGCGCCAGCAGCTTTGGCAGGAACTACGAGCAGTACTTC

d_gene: TRBD1
j_gene: TRBJ1-5
v_gene: TRBV7-8
abundance: NA
CDR3aa: CASSLGTVSAQHF
CDR3nt: TGTGCCAGCAGCCTAGGGACAGTCTCGGCCCAGCATTTT

d_gene: NA
j_gene: TRBJ1-2
v_gene: TRBV19
abundance: NA
CDR3aa: CASSIWTMDRYTF
CDR3nt: TGTGCCAGTAGTATTTGGACTATGGATCGCTACACCTTC

d_gene: NA
j_gene: TRBJ2-5
v_gene: TRBV7-8
abundance: NA
CDR3aa: CASTLDRVQETQYF
CDR3nt: TGTGCCAGCACCCTAGACAGAGTGCAAGAGACCCAGTACTTC

d_gene: NA
j_gene: TRBJ2-5
v_gene: TRBV25-1
abundance: NA
CDR3aa: CASSQGGRETQYF
CDR3nt: TGTGCCAGCAGTCAGGGGGGTCGGGAGACCCAGTACTTC

d_gene: NA
j_gene: TRBJ2-3
v_gene: TRBV7-8
abundance: NA
CDR3aa: CASSSGQRVSTDTQYF
CDR3nt: TGTGCCAGCAGCTCTGGACAGCGCGTTTCCACAGATACGCAGTATTTT

d_gene: TRBD2
j_gene: TRBJ2-7
v_gene: TRBV7-8
abundance: NA
CDR3aa: CASSPSGLAGGPSEQYF
CDR3nt: TGTGCCAGCAGCCCCTCGGGACTAGCGGGGGGACCGTCCGAGCAGTACTTC

d_gene: NA
j_gene: TRBJ2-2
v_gene: TRBV4-2
abundance: NA
CDR3aa: CASGGASGELFF
CDR3nt: TGTGCCAGCGGAGGGGCGTCCGGGGAGCTGTTTTTT

d_gene: NA
j_gene: TRBJ1-2
v_gene: TRBV7-8
abundance: NA
CDR3aa: CASSSGVSYGYTF
CDR3nt: TGTGCCAGCAGCTCCGGGGTATCCTATGGCTACACCTTC

d_gene: NA
j_gene: TRBJ2-5
v_gene: TRBV7-8
abundance: NA
CDR3aa: CASSLKRWPDQETQYF
CDR3nt: TGTGCCAGCAGCTTAAAGAGGTGGCCCGATCAAGAGACCCAGTACTTC